A selection of T cell receptor beta chains follows, all from one sample in a study of cytomegalovirus exposure and HLA in healthy donors. Only in-frame clones appear in the TCRdb table, and some are missing; sequencing was by immunoSEQ multiplex PCR. The sample records around 190,000 clones, roughly four fifths being singletons. Sample: PBMCs. These receptor sequences come from a woman aged 25 to 39 in good health and CMV-seropositive. Each CDR3 is given with its conserved first and last residue. A D gene is named only where the DNA matches it firmly. The size entry is marked missing in some rows and otherwise reads once, few, many or a size class.

15 NA TRBJ2-2 NA TRBV11-2 CASSPSDRFTGELFF TGTGCCAGCAGCCCGTCCGACAGGTTCACCGGGGAGCTGTTTTTT
14 NA TRBJ1-5 NA TRBV28 CASSSQISNQPQHF TGTGCCAGCAGTTCACAAATTAGCAATCAGCCCCAGCATTTT
15 few TRBJ2-3 TRBD1 TRBV7-8 CASSSTGAGTDTQYF TGTGCCAGCAGCTCGACAGGGGCCGGCACAGATACGCAGTATTTT
9 few TRBJ1-2 TRBD1 TRBV3-1/TRBV3-2 CASRGQGAF TGTGCCAGCAGGGGACAGGGAGCCTTC
13 once TRBJ1-5 NA TRBV21-1 CASSSGVGQPQHF TGTGCCAGCAGCAGCGGCGTAGGACAGCCCCAGCATTTT
14 NA TRBJ1-4 TRBD1 TRBV27 CASSLDRDEEKLFF TGTGCCAGCAGTTTAGACAGGGACGAAGAAAAACTGTTTTTT
12 NA TRBJ2-5 TRBD1 TRBV29-1 CSAGTDGETQYF TGCAGCGCTGGGACAGACGGAGAGACCCAGTACTTC
15 few TRBJ2-7 TRBD1 TRBV27 CASSLATGGPLEQYF TGTGCCAGCAGTTTAGCGACAGGGGGTCCCCTCGAGCAGTACTTC
13 NA TRBJ2-1 TRBD2 TRBV10-2 CASTLAGGREQFF TGCGCCAGCACCCTAGCGGGAGGGCGTGAGCAGTTCTTC
18 NA TRBJ2-7 NA TRBV19 CASSRTGASGRSSYEQYF TGTGCCAGTAGTAGGACAGGGGCCAGCGGGAGGAGCTCCTACGAGCAGTACTTT
20 NA TRBJ2-5 NA TRBV7-8 CASSLRRVGLTLGNQETQYF TGTGCCAGCAGCTTAAGGAGGGTAGGACTAACCCTGGGCAACCAAGAGACCCAGTACTTC
19 NA TRBJ2-3 TRBD2 TRBV5-1 CASSLAPRTSGTARGTQYF TGCGCCAGCAGCTTGGCCCCAAGGACTAGCGGCACGGCACGGGGGACGCAGTATTTT
13 few TRBJ1-2 NA TRBV6-1 CASRGTVNYGYTF TGTGCCAGCAGAGGGACTGTTAACTATGGCTACACCTTC
15 few TRBJ2-5 TRBD2 TRBV19 CASSLAGASGETQYF TGTGCCAGTTCACTAGCGGGAGCTAGTGGGGAGACCCAGTACTTC
16 NA TRBJ2-3 NA TRBV5-4 CASSSGPNSGTDTQYF TGTGCCAGCAGCTCTGGACCTAATAGCGGCACAGATACGCAGTATTTT
14 NA TRBJ1-5 TRBD1 TRBV7-9 CASSRQGSGQPQHF TGTGCCAGCAGCCGACAGGGTTCAGGGCAGCCCCAGCATTTT
11 NA TRBJ2-1 NA TRBV28 CASSSYNEQFF TGTGCCAGCAGCTCTTACAATGAGCAGTTCTTC
16 NA TRBJ2-7 TRBD1 TRBV11-2 CASSLDPQGAHHEQYF TGTGCCAGCAGCTTAGATCCCCAGGGGGCACATCACGAGCAGTACTTC
14 NA TRBJ1-2 NA TRBV9 CASSSSGGNYGYTF TGTGCCAGCAGCTCCTCGGGGGGAAACTATGGCTACACCTTC
16 few TRBJ2-3 TRBD2 TRBV7-2 CASSPLAGGNTDTQYF TGTGCCAGCAGCCCGCTAGCGGGAGGGAACACAGATACGCAGTATTTT
17 NA TRBJ2-1 NA TRBV18 CASSPRGTISTYNEQFF TGTGCCAGCTCACCACGTGGGACAATATCCACCTACAATGAGCAGTTCTTC
14 once TRBJ1-4 NA TRBV28 CASSSIASGEKLFF TGTGCCAGCAGTTCCATAGCGAGTGGTGAAAAACTGTTTTTT